This T cell receptor (beta chain) was recorded in a study of graft-versus-host responses after intestinal transplantation. Study-level background: Tacrolimus plus steroids were given to all recipients for about 3 years, preceded by anti-thymocyte globulin induction. Study outcomes and limitations: GvH clonotypes were identified within recipient marrow, with a subset emerging first in ileum or blood. Allografts of patients with graft-donor T cell macrochimerism showed high graft-versus-host to host-versus-graft clone ratios. Early post-transplant HvG declines were associated with peak circulating GvH clone levels.

On this clone: The antigen is undetermined.

TCRdb keeps only in-frame clones here, not all; method: immunoSEQ multiplex PCR. The sample lists some 87,000 clones; more than 90% were seen once. The CDR3 is 16 residues long. The V segment lost 6 bases and the J segment 2 bases; nucleotides outside the gene matches: 9. The V gene's germline CDR1 is LNHDA and CDR2 SQIVND (reference sequence). The sequencing used unstimulated CD4+ T cells sorted from spleen or lymph node cells, collected before intestinal transplant. The source is a human donor who received an intestinal transplant. The chain joins TRBV19 to TRBJ2-2; 7 bases are shared with TRBD2. The CDR3 sequence: CASRPTGLPNTGELFF. The CDR3 nucleotides read TGTGCCAGTAGACCCACGGGACTACCCAACACCGGGGAGCTGTTTTTT.